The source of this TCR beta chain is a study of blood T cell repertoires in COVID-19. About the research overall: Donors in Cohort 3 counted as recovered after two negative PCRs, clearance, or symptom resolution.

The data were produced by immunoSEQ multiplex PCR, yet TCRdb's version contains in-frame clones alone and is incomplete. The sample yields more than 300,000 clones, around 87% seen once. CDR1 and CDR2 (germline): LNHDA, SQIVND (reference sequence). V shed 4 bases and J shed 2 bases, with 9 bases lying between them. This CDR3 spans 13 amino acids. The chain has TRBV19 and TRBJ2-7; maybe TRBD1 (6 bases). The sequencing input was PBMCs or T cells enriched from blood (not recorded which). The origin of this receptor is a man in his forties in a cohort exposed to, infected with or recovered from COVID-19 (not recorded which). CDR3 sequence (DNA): TGTGCCAGTAGTAAGACAGGCCCCTACGAGCAGTACTTC. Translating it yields CASSKTGPYEQYF.